A selection of T cell receptor beta chains follows, all from one sample in a study of T-cell memory formation after mild COVID-19. One entry per CDR3 protein, called by TCRdb with MiXCR from the 5' RACE reads. The table lists approximately 490,000 distinct CDR3 sequences, 20% of them singletons. Material for sequencing was PBMCs or a T cell subset sorted from them (not recorded which). The source is an adult woman who had mild COVID-19 (a few samples of this study predate the infection). Cell type and time point are not known. CDR3s include the opening cysteine and the closing phenylalanine or tryptophan. Fields, in order: CDR3 length, clone size, V gene, D gene, J gene, CDR3 DNA, CDR3 protein. The D gene is left open where the match is weak. Clone size is given for some rows only: seen once, a few or many times, or a class if the clone is expanded.

len: 11; abundance: NA; v_gene: TRBV20-1; d_gene: TRBD1; j_gene: TRBJ1-2; CDR3nt: TGCAGTGCCAGGGGGCTCTATGGCTACACCTTC; CDR3aa: CSARGLYGYTF
len: 12; abundance: NA; v_gene: TRBV6-5; d_gene: NA; j_gene: TRBJ2-3; CDR3nt: TGTGCCAGTAATTCGAGAACAGATACGCAGTATTTT; CDR3aa: CASNSRTDTQYF
len: 13; abundance: few; v_gene: TRBV5-1; d_gene: NA; j_gene: TRBJ2-1; CDR3nt: TGCGCCAGCAGCTTTCGCGGGGAGAATGAGCAGTTCTTC; CDR3aa: CASSFRGENEQFF
len: 15; abundance: NA; v_gene: TRBV7-2; d_gene: NA; j_gene: TRBJ1-1; CDR3nt: TGTGCCAGCAGATTATTGGGGCTGAGGAACACTGAAGCTTTCTTT; CDR3aa: CASRLLGLRNTEAFF
len: 17; abundance: few; v_gene: TRBV7-6; d_gene: TRBD2; j_gene: TRBJ2-3; CDR3nt: TGTGCCAGCAGGTGGACTAGCGGGGGGGCCGGGACAGATACGCAGTATTTT; CDR3aa: CASRWTSGGAGTDTQYF
len: 15; abundance: NA; v_gene: TRBV5-1; d_gene: NA; j_gene: TRBJ2-6; CDR3nt: TGCGCCAGCAGCGGGGAGGTAACTGGGGCCAACGTCCTGACTTTC; CDR3aa: CASSGEVTGANVLTF
len: 14; abundance: few; v_gene: TRBV20-1; d_gene: NA; j_gene: TRBJ2-7; CDR3nt: TGCAGTGCTAGAGGGAGGGGTGGTTACTACGAGCAGTACTTC; CDR3aa: CSARGRGGYYEQYF
len: 12; abundance: few; v_gene: TRBV19; d_gene: TRBD1; j_gene: TRBJ1-1; CDR3nt: TGTGCCAGTTCGGACAGGTTGACTGAAGCTTTCTTT; CDR3aa: CASSDRLTEAFF
len: 15; abundance: few; v_gene: TRBV5-1; d_gene: NA; j_gene: TRBJ1-3; CDR3nt: TGCGCCAGCAGCGTCCAGGCAGGCTCTGGAAACACCATATATTTT; CDR3aa: CASSVQAGSGNTIYF
len: 13; abundance: NA; v_gene: TRBV7-9; d_gene: NA; j_gene: TRBJ2-2; CDR3nt: TGTGCCAGCAGCTTTCAGGGTCCGGAGGAGCTGTTTTTT; CDR3aa: CASSFQGPEELFF
len: 18; abundance: few; v_gene: TRBV12-3/TRBV12-4; d_gene: NA; j_gene: TRBJ1-5; CDR3nt: TGTGCCAGCAGTTTAGGGGTATACTCACTTAATAGCAATCAGCCCCAGCATTTT; CDR3aa: CASSLGVYSLNSNQPQHF
len: 12; abundance: NA; v_gene: TRBV7-8; d_gene: NA; j_gene: TRBJ2-3; CDR3nt: TGTGCCAGCGGTGGGGCGACAGATACGCAGTATTTT; CDR3aa: CASGGATDTQYF
len: 18; abundance: few; v_gene: TRBV6-5; d_gene: NA; j_gene: TRBJ2-3; CDR3nt: TGTGCCAGCAGTTACTCGGGGCCCCCGTTTCGGGTAACAGATACGCAGTATTTT; CDR3aa: CASSYSGPPFRVTDTQYF
len: 17; abundance: NA; v_gene: TRBV5-1; d_gene: NA; j_gene: TRBJ1-2; CDR3nt: TGCGCCAGCAAGGGTCCTTCCCAGCCCGGATTGAGCTATGGCTACACCTTC; CDR3aa: CASKGPSQPGLSYGYTF
len: 12; abundance: NA; v_gene: TRBV29-1; d_gene: NA; j_gene: TRBJ2-7; CDR3nt: TGCAGCGTAGAGCAGGGCTCCTACGAGCAGTACTTC; CDR3aa: CSVEQGSYEQYF
len: 17; abundance: many; v_gene: TRBV12-3/TRBV12-4; d_gene: TRBD2; j_gene: TRBJ2-3; CDR3nt: TGTGCCAGCAGTCCCACGAGGACTAGCGGGAGCACAGATACGCAGTATTTT; CDR3aa: CASSPTRTSGSTDTQYF
len: 15; abundance: few; v_gene: TRBV9; d_gene: NA; j_gene: TRBJ1-5; CDR3nt: TGTGCCAGCAGCGTAGCTGGGACACCCGATCAGCCCCAGCATTTT; CDR3aa: CASSVAGTPDQPQHF
len: 17; abundance: few; v_gene: TRBV7-9; d_gene: NA; j_gene: TRBJ1-1; CDR3nt: TGTGCCAGCAGCTTTCCTCTCCACAGCCACTTGAACACTGAAGCTTTCTTT; CDR3aa: CASSFPLHSHLNTEAFF
len: 14; abundance: NA; v_gene: TRBV20-1; d_gene: NA; j_gene: TRBJ1-6; CDR3nt: TGCAGTGCCGCTCTAGGCCTTTATAATTCACCCCTCCACTTT; CDR3aa: CSAALGLYNSPLHF
len: 12; abundance: NA; v_gene: TRBV3-1; d_gene: NA; j_gene: TRBJ2-7; CDR3nt: TGTGCCAGCAGCCACTTCCCCTACGAGCAGTACTTC; CDR3aa: CASSHFPYEQYF
len: 14; abundance: few; v_gene: TRBV18; d_gene: TRBD2; j_gene: TRBJ2-1; CDR3nt: TGTGCCAGCTCACCTCAAACTAGCGGGAACGAGCAGTTCTTC; CDR3aa: CASSPQTSGNEQFF
len: 17; abundance: many; v_gene: TRBV12-3/TRBV12-4; d_gene: TRBD1; j_gene: TRBJ1-2; CDR3nt: TGTGCCAGCAGTTTAAACCCTTTTATCAGGGGGAACTATGGCTACACCTTC; CDR3aa: CASSLNPFIRGNYGYTF
len: 15; abundance: NA; v_gene: TRBV18; d_gene: NA; j_gene: TRBJ2-3; CDR3nt: TGTGCCAGCTCACCTACAGTCCTTAGCACAGATACGCAGTATTTT; CDR3aa: CASSPTVLSTDTQYF
len: 13; abundance: NA; v_gene: TRBV29-1; d_gene: NA; j_gene: TRBJ2-3; CDR3nt: TGCAGCGTTGCACCCCGTCGCACAGATACGCAGTATTTT; CDR3aa: CSVAPRRTDTQYF
len: 15; abundance: NA; v_gene: TRBV9; d_gene: NA; j_gene: TRBJ2-1; CDR3nt: TGTGCCAGCAGCTCTACAGCTAGCTCCTACAATGAGCAGTTCTTC; CDR3aa: CASSSTASSYNEQFF
len: 17; abundance: NA; v_gene: TRBV5-1; d_gene: TRBD2; j_gene: TRBJ2-1; CDR3nt: TGCGCCAGCAGCTTGGTAGGGCGGGAGGAACCCTACAATGAGCAGTTCTTC; CDR3aa: CASSLVGREEPYNEQFF
len: 14; abundance: NA; v_gene: TRBV7-3; d_gene: NA; j_gene: TRBJ2-3; CDR3nt: TGTGCCAGCAGCTTAAGTCCGGGGTCAGATACGCAGTATTTT; CDR3aa: CASSLSPGSDTQYF
len: 17; abundance: NA; v_gene: TRBV7-9; d_gene: TRBD2; j_gene: TRBJ2-3; CDR3nt: TGTGCCAGCAGCTTCCCAAAGCGGGGGGTTAGCACAGATACGCAGTATTTT; CDR3aa: CASSFPKRGVSTDTQYF
len: 13; abundance: NA; v_gene: TRBV6-6; d_gene: NA; j_gene: TRBJ2-5; CDR3nt: TGTGCCAGCAAACGCGGGTCCCAAGAGACCCAGTACTTC; CDR3aa: CASKRGSQETQYF
len: 15; abundance: NA; v_gene: TRBV5-1; d_gene: TRBD1; j_gene: TRBJ1-1; CDR3nt: TGCGCCAGCAGTTCATCGACAGGGGAGTACACTGAAGCTTTCTTT; CDR3aa: CASSSSTGEYTEAFF
len: 15; abundance: few; v_gene: TRBV4-1; d_gene: NA; j_gene: TRBJ1-1; CDR3nt: TGCGCCAGCAGCCATGACCGAGCGGGGGGCACTGAAGCTTTCTTT; CDR3aa: CASSHDRAGGTEAFF
len: 14; abundance: NA; v_gene: TRBV19; d_gene: NA; j_gene: TRBJ1-2; CDR3nt: TGTGCCAGTAGTCCCTTCGGGGGAGTCTATGGCTACACCTTC; CDR3aa: CASSPFGGVYGYTF
len: 15; abundance: few; v_gene: TRBV5-1; d_gene: TRBD1; j_gene: TRBJ2-5; CDR3nt: TGCGCCAGCAGCTTGGGGACAGGGCTAGTAGAGACCCAGTACTTC; CDR3aa: CASSLGTGLVETQYF
len: 18; abundance: NA; v_gene: TRBV7-2; d_gene: NA; j_gene: TRBJ2-4; CDR3nt: TGTGCCAGCAGCCCTACGTCCAGGCCTAGTGAGGCCAAAAACATTCAGTACTTC; CDR3aa: CASSPTSRPSEAKNIQYF
len: 17; abundance: once; v_gene: TRBV7-9; d_gene: NA; j_gene: TRBJ1-4; CDR3nt: TGTGCCAGCAGCTTAGGGGGCCTCACTGCAACTAATGAAAAACTGTTTTTT; CDR3aa: CASSLGGLTATNEKLFF
len: 13; abundance: NA; v_gene: TRBV7-8; d_gene: NA; j_gene: TRBJ2-7; CDR3nt: TGTGCCAGCAGCTTAACAGGGTTAAACGAGCAGTACTTC; CDR3aa: CASSLTGLNEQYF